Shown below are 15 T cell receptor beta chains from a single sample sequenced in a study of T cells in Graves' hyperthyroidism and ophthalmopathy. What was amplified from RNA transcripts were TCR beta CDR3 regions. HTBI primers drove first-round RT-PCR of the TCR CDR3. Using its own MiXCR run on the multiplex PCR reads, TCRdb lists one record per CDR3 protein. Among about 200,000 distinct CDR3 sequences listed, about 17% were seen once. Material: blood. Every receptor here comes from a woman between 45 and 65 years old with Graves' hyperthyroidism.

Comment on this clonotype: Relative to the germline gene, one junction end is altered; a read error may explain this. This chain links TRBV2 with TRBJ2-1; D call uncertain. The germline CDR1 and CDR2 sequences are SNHLY and FYNNEI. There are 13 residues in the CDR3. CDR3 residues: CASSQLSYNEQSF. The CDR3 region has the DNA TGTGCCAGCAGTCAACTCTCCTACAATGAGCAGTCCTTC. Full variable domain (remainder filled in from reference TRBV2 and TRBJ2-1): EPEVTQTPSHQVTQMGQEVILRCVPISNHLYFYWYRQILGQKVEFLVSFYNNEISEKSEIFDDQFSVERPDGSNFTLKIRSTKLEDSAMYFCASSQLSYNEQSFGPGTRLTVL.

This chain joins TRBV7-9 and TRBJ2-3; 8 bases align to TRBD2. The CDR3 is made up of 14 amino acids. V trimming: 5 bases; J trimming: 5 bases; junction bases outside the gene matches: 6. Germline CDR1 SEHNR, CDR2 FQNEAQ (reference sequence). The CDR3 nucleotides are TGTGCCAGCAGCCTTAGCGGGATGGTAGATACGCAGTATTTT. It specifies CASSLSGMVDTQYF. The full variable domain, with the rest looked up from reference TRBV7-9 and TRBJ2-3, is DTGVSQNPRHKITKRGQNVTFRCDPISEHNRLYWYRQTLGQGPEFLTYFQNEAQLEKSRLLSDRFSAERPKGSFSTLEIQRTEQGDSAMYLCASSLSGMVDTQYFGPGTRLTVL.

This clonotype was counted ten times or more. The chain recombines TRBV6-1 with TRBJ2-3, with 10 bases aligning to TRBD1. The CDR3 has 16 amino acids. Germline V gene sequence: CDR1 MNHNS, CDR2 SASEGT. Losses at the gene ends were 4 bases for V and 2 bases for J; bases not matched to a gene: 6. The CDR3: CASSVPTGGNTDTQYF. The CDR3 nucleotides read TGTGCCAGCAGTGTCCCGACAGGGGGCAACACAGATACGCAGTATTTT.

The V call is TRBV30, the J call TRBJ1-1, with D possibly TRBD1 on 5 matching bases. Germline V gene data show CDR1 as GTSNPN and CDR2 as SVGIG (reference sequence). With 2 bases removed from V and 5 bases from J, the gap between germline ends came to 12 bases. The CDR3 has 13 amino acids. CDR3 nucleotide sequence: TGTGCCTGGAGTAACCTGGGGGGGACTGAAGCTTTCTTT. Its protein product is CAWSNLGGTEAFF.

This clonotype has a handful of counts. The chain joins TRBV20-1 to TRBJ1-5; 11 nucleotides line up with TRBD1. The CDR3 runs to 18 residues. Germline lookup yields CDR1 DFQATT and CDR2 SNEGSKA (reference sequence). J gave up 0 bases and V 3 bases, and 10 bases lay outside the gene matches. This chain's CDR3 is CSARAPGTGGSSNQPQHF. The CDR3 DNA reads as TGCAGTGCTAGGGCCCCCGGGACAGGGGGATCTAGCAATCAGCCCCAGCATTTT.

This clonotype was counted only a few times. The rearrangement links TRBV7-9 to TRBJ1-1, with D tentatively TRBD1 (5 bases). Trimming removed 6 bases at V and 4 bases at J, with 12 bases between. The CDR3 is 13 amino acids. The germline CDR1 and CDR2 sequences are SEHNR and FQNEAQ (reference sequence). CDR3 bases: TGTGCCAGCAGTTATCAGGGTGGCACTGAAGCTTTCTTT. Translating gives CASSYQGGTEAFF. Drawing the rest from reference TRBV7-9 and TRBJ1-1, the complete variable domain is DTGVSQNPRHKITKRGQNVTFRCDPISEHNRLYWYRQTLGQGPEFLTYFQNEAQLEKSRLLSDRFSAERPKGSFSTLEIQRTEQGDSAMYLCASSYQGGTEAFFGQGTRLTVV.

This clonotype was detected ten times or more. The rearrangement links TRBV29-1 to TRBJ2-7; D might be TRBD1 (6 bases). Trimming pared 4 bases from V and 1 base from J, leaving 11 bases between. Germline lookup yields CDR1 SQVTM and CDR2 ANQGSEA. The CDR3 is made up of 13 amino acids. The CDR3 bases are TGCAGCGTTGGGACAGCAAATTCCTACGAGCAGTACTTC. It yields the protein CSVGTANSYEQYF.

This clonotype was counted ten times or more. This sequence joins TRBV30 and TRBJ1-1, with a weak D call TRBD1 (5 bases). V was pared by 4 bases and J by 3 bases, with 15 bases between. The CDR3 has 14 residues. Germline V gene data show CDR1 as GTSNPN and CDR2 as SVGIG (reference sequence). The CDR3 sequence: CAWKLRQRDTEAFF. The CDR3 DNA is TGTGCCTGGAAGTTAAGACAGCGAGACACTGAAGCTTTCTTT.

This clonotype appeared many times. The chain couples TRBV6-1 to TRBJ1-2; TRBD1 matches at 8 bases. This CDR3 is 13 amino acids long. Germline CDR1 and CDR2: MNHNS and SASEGT. The ends lost 7 bases at V and 6 bases at J; junction bases unmatched: 7. This CDR3 is CASTVTGVHGYTF. CDR3 bases: TGTGCCAGCACCGTGACAGGGGTACATGGCTACACCTTC.

This clonotype appeared many times. V is TRBV28 and J is TRBJ2-7; 11 nucleotides line up with TRBD2. The V gene end was trimmed by 6 bases and the J gene end by 2 bases; junction bases not matched to a gene: 9. The CDR3 covers 16 residues. Per the germline V gene, CDR1 is MDHEN and CDR2 is SYDVKM. CDR3 sequence (DNA): TGTGCCAGCAGCTTTTCCCCGACTAGCGGGACCTACGAGCAGTACTTC. This translates into CASSFSPTSGTYEQYF.

The sample holds a few counts of this clonotype. Given a much more abundant clone one base away, this may be a read error. This chain links TRBV24-1 with TRBJ2-1; TRBD2 matches at 7 bases. The CDR3 runs to 15 residues. CDR1 is KGHDR and CDR2 is SFDVKD in the germline V gene. The V and J ends lost 4 bases and 3 bases, in that order; junction bases with no gene match: 5. The CDR3 protein is CATSDPGLRYNEQFF. CDR3 in DNA: TGTGCCACCAGTGACCCGGGACTACGCTACAATGAGCAGTTCTTC.

This rearrangement joins TRBV11-3 to TRBJ2-5; D is undetermined. Germline CDR1 reads SGHNT; CDR2 reads YENEEA. The CDR3 contains 15 residues. V shed 5 bases and J shed 8 bases, with 21 bases lying between them. CDR3 nucleotide sequence: TGTGCCAGCAGCCTGCTTGTAGGGCAGGCAGGCACCCAGTACTTC. It translates to CASSLLVGQAGTQYF.

This chain uses TRBV20-1 with TRBJ2-5, with D possibly matching TRBD1 (5 bases). The germline gives CDR1 DFQATT, CDR2 SNEGSKA (reference sequence). Trimming left V 6 bases short and J 2 bases short, with 13 bases between. The CDR3 runs 13 residues. This CDR3 is CSASRTLQETQYF. The CDR3 DNA reads TGCAGTGCAAGTAGGACACTTCAAGAGACCCAGTACTTC.

This clonotype was seen only a few times. This chain joins TRBV15 and TRBJ1-4; 7 nucleotides agree with TRBD1. The CDR3 has 15 amino acids. With V trimmed by 5 bases and J by 0 bases, 3 bases remained unmatched. Germline V gene data show CDR1 as LNHNV and CDR2 as YYDKDF (reference sequence). The CDR3 DNA follows: TGTGCCACCAGCTTTACAGGGGCAACTAATGAAAAACTGTTTTTT. Translated, it gives CATSFTGATNEKLFF. The full variable domain, in which reference TRBV15 and TRBJ1-4 provide the parts outside the CDR3, is DAMVIQNPRYQVTQFGKPVTLSCSQTLNHNVMYWYQQKSSQAPKLLFHYYDKDFNNEADTPDNFQSRRPNTSFCFLDIRSPGLGDTAMYLCATSFTGATNEKLFFGSGTQLSVL.

The table lists this clonotype with a few counts. This chain uses TRBV7-9 with TRBJ1-2, with D hard to call. V was clipped by 6 bases and J by 2 bases, with 10 bases between them. This CDR3 contains 13 residues. Germline CDR1 SEHNR, CDR2 FQNEAQ (reference sequence). The CDR3 loop reads CASRLDPNYGYTF. Written as DNA, the CDR3 is TGTGCCAGCAGACTCGACCCAAACTATGGCTACACCTTC.